This TCR beta chain was profiled in a study of regulatory T cells in long-lasting Graves disease. Time point defined: newly diagnosed GD, antithyroid drugs for less than 3 months. From PBMCs, RNA was extracted and then used to make the TCR library. Arm-PCR of CDR3 regions with iRepertoire HTBI primers generated TCR beta libraries. TCRdb reprocessed the multiplex PCR reads via MiXCR and lists one record per CDR3 protein. This table holds a few hundred thousand distinct CDR3 sequences, approximately 12% found once. This clonotype was recorded at least ten times. Losses at the gene ends were 1 base for V and 5 bases for J; bases not matched to a gene: 8. Germline CDR1 SQVTM, CDR2 ANQGSEA. The CDR3 runs to 16 residues. The same data also went into a second study, on T cells in Graves' hyperthyroidism and ophthalmopathy.

V usage is TRBV29-1 and J usage is TRBJ2-2, with 9 bases that match TRBD2. The material was peripheral blood mononuclear cells (PBMCs), obtained at new diagnosis, from a patient treated with antithyroid drugs. This clonotype was sampled from a man aged 25-40 years with Graves disease. The CDR3 protein is CSVEGVSGSTTGELFF. As DNA, the CDR3 is TGCAGCGTTGAAGGGGTTAGCGGGAGTACAACCGGGGAGCTGTTTTTT.